The rows below give T cell receptor beta chains drawn from one sample of a study of T cells after yellow fever vaccination. TCRdb reprocessed the 5' RACE reads with MiXCR, giving one entry per CDR3 protein. The repertoire includes around 590,000 distinct CDR3 sequences, roughly an eighth of them detected once, and more than 12% sits in the top ten. This sample comprised PBMCs, obtained on the day of the yellow fever booster vaccination. The receptors come from a man aged 25 to 40 who received the YFV17D yellow fever vaccine. Both conserved end residues are part of each CDR3. D genes are given only for firm matches. Expanded clones are given a class, and other clones once, few, many or no size at all.

v_gene,abundance,j_gene,len,d_gene,CDR3aa,CDR3nt
TRBV20-1,few,TRBJ2-7,15,TRBD2,CSARDEGRASYEQYF,TGCAGTGCTAGAGACGAGGGGAGGGCCTCCTACGAGCAGTACTTC
TRBV20-1,few,TRBJ2-1,14,TRBD2,CSARWLAGVYEQFF,TGCAGTGCTAGATGGCTAGCGGGAGTTTATGAGCAGTTCTTC
TRBV20-1,-,TRBJ1-4,12,TRBD1,CSARDSSEKLFF,TGCAGTGCCAGGGACAGTTCTGAAAAACTGTTTTTT
TRBV19,few,TRBJ2-1,13,TRBD2,CASTASGIHEQFF,TGTGCCAGTACGGCTAGCGGGATTCACGAGCAGTTCTTC
TRBV6-1,few,TRBJ2-2,17,TRBD2,CASSNRLGTTNTGELFF,TGTGCCAGCAGCAATCGCCTAGGGACTACGAACACCGGGGAGCTGTTTTTT
TRBV28,-,TRBJ2-7,14,-,CASTEGQGSYEQYF,TGTGCCAGCACGGAGGGGCAGGGTTCCTACGAGCAGTACTTC
TRBV7-2,-,TRBJ1-4,13,-,CASSSGFTEKLFF,TGTGCCAGCAGCTCAGGGTTTACTGAAAAACTGTTTTTT
TRBV10-2,-,TRBJ2-3,15,TRBD2,CAGSPSAGVEDTQYF,TGCGCCGGCTCACCTTCAGCGGGAGTGGAAGATACGCAGTATTTT
TRBV7-2,few,TRBJ1-3,14,-,CASSPQSSGNTIYF,TGTGCCAGCAGCCCTCAGTCAAGTGGAAACACCATATATTTT
TRBV20-1,-,TRBJ2-5,13,-,CSASLPSRETQYF,TGCAGTGCTAGTCTGCCTAGCCGGGAGACCCAGTACTTC
TRBV30,few,TRBJ2-7,12,TRBD1,CAWRDRGREQYF,TGTGCCTGGAGAGACAGGGGGCGCGAGCAGTACTTC
TRBV5-1,few,TRBJ2-3,15,TRBD1,CASSQMDRRTDTQYF,TGCGCCAGCAGTCAAATGGACAGGCGCACAGATACGCAGTATTTT
TRBV5-1,few,TRBJ2-3,16,TRBD2,CASSLGGTSVVDTQYF,TGCGCCAGCAGCTTGGGCGGGACTAGCGTTGTTGATACGCAGTATTTT
TRBV4-2,-,TRBJ2-2,14,-,CASSQAWVSGELFF,TGTGCCAGCAGCCAAGCGTGGGTTTCCGGGGAGCTGTTTTTT
TRBV20-1,-,TRBJ2-3,13,-,CSARTPVWDTQYF,TGCAGTGCTAGGACGCCGGTTTGGGATACGCAGTATTTT
TRBV20-1,few,TRBJ1-1,15,-,CSAISPWGQNTEAFF,TGCAGTGCGATATCTCCATGGGGCCAGAACACTGAAGCTTTCTTT
TRBV18,-,TRBJ2-4,17,TRBD2,CASSPQLAHLAKNIQYF,TGTGCCAGCTCACCACAACTAGCGCATCTAGCCAAAAACATTCAGTACTTC
TRBV5-1,many,TRBJ2-1,16,TRBD1,CASSLAGTGGYNEQFF,TGTGCCAGCAGCTTAGCCGGGACAGGGGGCTACAATGAGCAGTTCTTC
TRBV7-2,few,TRBJ2-7,15,-,CASSKIPGLSYEQYF,TGTGCCAGCAGCAAAATACCGGGACTCTCCTACGAGCAGTACTTC
TRBV2,many,TRBJ1-6,14,-,CASSESAGGPPLHF,TGTGCCAGCAGTGAATCAGCCGGGGGGCCACCCCTCCACTTT
TRBV27,few,TRBJ2-7,18,-,CASSPSVYGQGVSYEQYF,TGTGCCAGCAGTCCGTCTGTGTACGGTCAGGGTGTTTCCTACGAGCAGTACTTC
TRBV27,few,TRBJ2-2,15,TRBD1,CASSPRDRVTGELFF,TGTGCCAGCAGTCCCCGGGACAGGGTCACCGGGGAGCTGTTTTTT
TRBV6-2/TRBV6-3,-,TRBJ2-1,12,-,CASSYPDREQFF,TGTGCCAGCAGTTATCCCGACAGGGAGCAGTTCTTC
TRBV30,-,TRBJ2-5,15,TRBD2,CAWKEGLAGGETQYF,TGTGCCTGGAAGGAGGGGCTAGCGGGAGGAGAGACCCAGTACTTC
TRBV24-1,-,TRBJ2-5,13,-,CATRRGGGETQYF,TGTGCCACCCGGAGGGGTGGAGGGGAGACCCAGTACTTC
TRBV20-1,-,TRBJ2-7,14,TRBD1,CSATGDRGSYEQYF,TGCAGTGCTACTGGGGACAGGGGCTCCTACGAGCAGTACTTC
TRBV20-1,-,TRBJ2-4,14,-,CSARDTTVENIQYF,TGCAGTGCTAGAGATACGACAGTTGAAAACATTCAGTACTTC
TRBV9,few,TRBJ2-3,17,TRBD2,CASSERWTSGGQDTQYF,TGTGCCAGCAGCGAGCGATGGACTAGCGGGGGACAAGATACGCAGTATTTT
TRBV10-3,-,TRBJ2-5,15,TRBD2,CAISSGTSGRETQYF,TGTGCCATCAGCTCCGGGACTAGCGGAAGAGAGACCCAGTACTTC
TRBV6-5,-,TRBJ1-2,15,-,CASSFTGSRAYGYTF,TGTGCCAGCAGTTTCACAGGTTCAAGGGCCTATGGCTACACCTTC
TRBV18,-,TRBJ1-3,16,TRBD1,CASSQGQTDSGNTIYF,TGTGCCAGCTCACAGGGACAGACAGACTCTGGAAACACCATATATTTT
TRBV5-6,-,TRBJ1-2,11,-,CASSLYRLYTF,TGTGCCAGCAGCTTGTACCGCCTCTACACCTTC
TRBV5-1,-,TRBJ2-1,13,-,CASSLAPDNEQFF,TGCGCCAGCAGCTTGGCACCAGACAATGAGCAGTTCTTC
TRBV6-1,few,TRBJ1-5,15,-,CASRTPSTDNQPQHF,TGTGCCAGCAGAACGCCGTCGACAGACAATCAGCCCCAGCATTTT
TRBV5-1,-,TRBJ2-5,16,TRBD2,CASSLGLAETQETQYF,TGCGCCAGCAGCTTGGGGCTAGCGGAAACACAAGAGACCCAGTACTTC
TRBV6-2/TRBV6-3,few,TRBJ2-1,12,-,CASSPGQKLQFF,TGTGCCAGCAGTCCAGGACAGAAACTGCAGTTCTTC
TRBV7-2,few,TRBJ2-6,21,TRBD2,CASSRPGTSGTSGSGANVLTF,TGTGCCAGCAGCCGTCCCGGGACTAGCGGGACATCTGGGTCTGGGGCCAACGTCCTGACTTTC
TRBV12-3/TRBV12-4,few,TRBJ2-7,14,-,CASSSQGRGDEQYF,TGTGCCAGCAGTTCCCAGGGCAGGGGGGACGAGCAGTACTTC
TRBV11-2,-,TRBJ2-7,13,-,CASSPRNDYEQYF,TGTGCCAGCAGTCCCCGAAACGACTACGAGCAGTACTTC
TRBV7-2,many,TRBJ2-1,11,-,CASTNDNEQFF,TGTGCCAGCACCAATGACAATGAGCAGTTCTTC
TRBV10-2,-,TRBJ2-1,14,-,CASDYGGSYNEQFF,TGCGCCAGCGACTACGGGGGTTCCTACAATGAGCAGTTCTTC
TRBV20-1,-,TRBJ2-5,13,-,CSALTLNQETQYF,TGCAGTGCCTTAACTCTTAATCAAGAGACCCAGTACTTC
TRBV4-3,-,TRBJ2-4,16,-,CARSPPRIAAKNIQYF,TGCGCCAGATCTCCCCCGAGGATCGCCGCCAAAAACATTCAGTACTTC
TRBV7-2,few,TRBJ2-2,15,-,CASSLDQLGLGELFF,TGTGCCAGCAGCTTAGATCAGCTTGGCTTGGGGGAGCTGTTTTTT
TRBV28,few,TRBJ1-5,17,-,CASSVRGGFSEEQPQHF,TGTGCCAGCAGTGTAAGAGGGGGATTCAGCGAGGAGCAGCCCCAGCATTTT
TRBV24-1,few,TRBJ2-2,15,-,CATSDPGQGFGELFF,TGTGCCACCAGTGATCCGGGACAAGGGTTCGGGGAGCTGTTTTTT
TRBV11-2,-,TRBJ1-5,15,-,CASSLDPGNNQPQHF,TGTGCCAGCAGCTTAGATCCAGGGAACAATCAGCCCCAGCATTTT
TRBV10-3,few,TRBJ2-1,15,TRBD1,CAIRLQGAYGDEQFF,TGTGCCATCAGATTGCAGGGGGCTTACGGCGATGAGCAGTTCTTC
TRBV7-8,many,TRBJ2-7,13,TRBD1,CASSLVGQHEQYF,TGTGCCAGCAGCTTAGTGGGACAGCACGAGCAGTACTTC